This T cell receptor (beta chain) was identified during a study of OX40 agonist ivuxolimab in advanced cancers. The wider study: Among those treated, three patients had partial responses, one with hepatocellular carcinoma and two with cutaneous melanoma. Broader study findings: With doses of 0.1 to 3.0 mg/kg, CD4+ and CD8+ blood T cells had undergone clonal expansion by week 6.

Clones were read by immunoSEQ multiplex PCR, and TCRdb kept only the in-frame ones, dropping some. The sample shows some 66,000 clones, about 88% of them seen only once. For this clone: The antigen remains undetermined.

Patients were ruled out by autoimmune disease history or systemic immunosuppression. The germline V gene has CDR1 SNHLY and CDR2 FYNNEI. Trimming pared 10 bases from V and 0 bases from J, leaving 4 bases between. The CDR3 sequence is 12 residues long. This chain joins TRBV2 and TRBJ1-6; no clear D gene. This clonotype originated in an adult with an advanced solid tumor such as melanoma, head and neck, liver or kidney cancer. The sample was CD4+ or CD8+ T cells sorted from blood, taken in a trial of the OX40 agonist ivuxolimab. CDR3 residues: CATHSYNSPLHF. The CDR3 DNA sequence: TGTGCCACCCACTCCTATAATTCACCCCTCCACTTT.